This T cell receptor (beta chain) was sequenced for a study of OX40 agonist ivuxolimab in advanced cancers. Turning to the study itself: 40% to 50% of patients had received prior checkpoint inhibitor therapy. Findings and caveats of the study: The investigators did not determine what antigen specificity the expanded peripheral T cells had.

About this clone: No antigen is known for it.

Germline CDR1 MNHNS, CDR2 SASEGT. The CDR3 has 14 amino acids. Trimming removed 4 bases from V and 0 bases from J, with 7 bases in between. The table came from immunoSEQ multiplex PCR; TCRdb's copy has only in-frame clones and leaves some out. Here the sample spans tens of thousands of clones, around 87% being singletons. The sequence was collected from an adult with an advanced solid tumor such as melanoma, head and neck, liver or kidney cancer. This chain links TRBV6-1 with TRBJ1-5; possible D gene TRBD1, 5 bases. Sequences were derived from CD4+ or CD8+ T cells sorted from blood, sampled in a trial of the OX40 agonist ivuxolimab. Here the CDR3 DNA reads TGTGCCAGCAGTGGACAGAATAGCAATCAGCCCCAGCATTTT. It translates to CASSGQNSNQPQHF.